One sample yielded the 2 T cell receptor beta chains listed below, sequenced in a study of cytomegalovirus exposure and HLA in healthy donors. Researchers ran the PCR with 60 Vbeta and 13 Jbeta primers. Method: immunoSEQ multiplex PCR; TCRdb's copy keeps in-frame clones and lacks some. The top ten hold 2.6% of the sample, which has 100,000 to 150,000 clones, just over 70% seen once. The sample was PBMCs. These receptors were obtained from a woman aged 55-70 years in good health and CMV-seropositive.

The genes are TRBV5-1 and TRBJ1-1; tentatively, D is TRBD1 (5 bases). This CDR3 is built from 13 residues. CDR1 is SGHRS and CDR2 is YFSETQ in the germline V gene. V was clipped by 5 bases and J by 2 bases, with 10 bases between them. The CDR3 region is CASRGTDNTEAFF. DNA of the CDR3: TGCGCCAGCAGGGGGACTGATAACACTGAAGCTTTCTTT.

The chain uses TRBV7-2 and TRBJ1-3; D gene ambiguous. The CDR3 covers 16 residues. V was pared by 0 bases and J by 0 bases, with 9 bases between. Germline V gives CDR1 SGHTA, CDR2 FQGNSA. CDR3 in DNA: TGTGCCAGCAGCTTAGCTAACCCCAGCTCTGGAAACACCATATATTTT. The encoded protein is CASSLANPSSGNTIYF.